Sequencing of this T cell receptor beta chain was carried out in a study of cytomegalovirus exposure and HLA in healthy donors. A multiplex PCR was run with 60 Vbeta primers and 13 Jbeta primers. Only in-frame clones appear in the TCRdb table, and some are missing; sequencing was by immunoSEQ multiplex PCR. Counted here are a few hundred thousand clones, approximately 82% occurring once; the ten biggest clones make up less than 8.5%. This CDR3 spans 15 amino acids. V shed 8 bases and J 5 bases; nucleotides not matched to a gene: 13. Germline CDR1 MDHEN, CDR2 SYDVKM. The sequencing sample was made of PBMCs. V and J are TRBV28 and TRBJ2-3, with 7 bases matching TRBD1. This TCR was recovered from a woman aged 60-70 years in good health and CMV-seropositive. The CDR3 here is CASSIRGQGKDTQYF. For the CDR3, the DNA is TGTGCCAGCTCTATAAGGGGGCAGGGTAAAGATACGCAGTATTTT.